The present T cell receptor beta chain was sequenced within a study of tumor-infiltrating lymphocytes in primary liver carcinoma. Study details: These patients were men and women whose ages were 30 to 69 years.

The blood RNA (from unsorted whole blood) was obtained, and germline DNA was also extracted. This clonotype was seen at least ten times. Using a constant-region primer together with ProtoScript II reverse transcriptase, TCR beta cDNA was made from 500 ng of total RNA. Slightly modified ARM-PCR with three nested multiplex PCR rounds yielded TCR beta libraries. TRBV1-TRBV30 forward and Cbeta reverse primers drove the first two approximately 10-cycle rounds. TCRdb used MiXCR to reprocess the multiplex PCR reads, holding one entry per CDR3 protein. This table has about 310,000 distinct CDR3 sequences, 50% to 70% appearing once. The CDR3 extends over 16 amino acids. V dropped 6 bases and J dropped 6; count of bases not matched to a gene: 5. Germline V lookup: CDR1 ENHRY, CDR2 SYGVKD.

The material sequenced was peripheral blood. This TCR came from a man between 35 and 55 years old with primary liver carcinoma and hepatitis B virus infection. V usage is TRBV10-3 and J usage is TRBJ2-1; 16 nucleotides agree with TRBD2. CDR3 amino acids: CAISPGLAGGVNEQFF. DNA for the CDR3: TGTGCCATCAGCCCGGGACTAGCGGGAGGGGTCAATGAGCAGTTCTTC.